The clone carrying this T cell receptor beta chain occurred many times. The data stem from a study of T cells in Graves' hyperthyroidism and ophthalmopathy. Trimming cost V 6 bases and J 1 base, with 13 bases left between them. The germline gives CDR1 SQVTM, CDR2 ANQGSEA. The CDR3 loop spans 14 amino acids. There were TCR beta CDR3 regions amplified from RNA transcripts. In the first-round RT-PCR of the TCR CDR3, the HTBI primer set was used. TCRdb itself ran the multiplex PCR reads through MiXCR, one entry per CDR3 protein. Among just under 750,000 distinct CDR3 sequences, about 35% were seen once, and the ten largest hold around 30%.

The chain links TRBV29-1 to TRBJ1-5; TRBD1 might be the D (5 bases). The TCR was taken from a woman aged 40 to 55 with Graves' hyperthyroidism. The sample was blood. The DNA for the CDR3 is TGCAGCGTCACCAACCCAGGGAGCAATCAGCCCCAGCATTTT. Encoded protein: CSVTNPGSNQPQHF.